This is a list of T cell receptor beta chains from one sample in a study of cytomegalovirus exposure and HLA in healthy donors. The table came from immunoSEQ multiplex PCR; TCRdb's copy has only in-frame clones and leaves some out. The profile shows 70,000 or so clones, around 82% of them singletons. Sequencing was performed on PBMCs. These receptors all come from a man aged 18 to 30 in good health and CMV-seropositive. CDR3s include the opening cysteine and the closing phenylalanine or tryptophan. A D gene is named only where the DNA matches it firmly.

>TRBD2|TRBJ2-3|TRBV4-2
CASSQDRSGGDTQYF
>NA|TRBJ2-1|TRBV11-2
CASRQVWDNEQFF
>NA|TRBJ1-1|TRBV29-1
CSLNQALMNTEAFF
>NA|TRBJ2-3|TRBV6-1
CASSELASTDTQYF
>TRBD2|TRBJ2-7|TRBV6-1
CASSEASSGPYEQYF
>NA|TRBJ2-7|TRBV28
CASSFGGGLRYEQYF
>TRBD1|TRBJ1-5|TRBV28
CASSRDRGQPQHF
>NA|TRBJ2-5|TRBV30
CAWSSRETQYF
>TRBD1|TRBJ2-7|TRBV10-1
CASSEKGTGSAEQYF
>NA|TRBJ2-7|TRBV6-5
CASSRGYEQYF
>NA|TRBJ2-2|TRBV7-8
CASSSSSAGELFF
>TRBD1|TRBJ2-7|TRBV28
CASREPGQGVKEQYF
>NA|TRBJ1-2|TRBV6-5
CASGNGAGYYGYTF
>TRBD1|TRBJ1-1|TRBV9
CASSVGQGDTEAFF
>NA|TRBJ1-1|TRBV19
CASSISRNTEAFF
>NA|TRBJ1-2|TRBV6-5
CASSYSGGGYGYTF
>NA|TRBJ2-2|TRBV30
CAWMGLASRGELFF
>TRBD2|TRBJ2-1|TRBV30
CAWAGTSGKSYNEQFF
>TRBD1|TRBJ1-1|TRBV25-1
CASSEYGTANTEAFF
>NA|TRBJ2-3|TRBV30
CAWNREGPITDTQYF
>NA|TRBJ1-1|TRBV5-1
CASSPETGQNTEAFF
>NA|TRBJ1-1|TRBV27
CASSLRVDTEAFF
>NA|TRBJ1-2|TRBV30
CAWSVQGGAGYTF
>TRBD2|TRBJ2-1|TRBV6-5
CASSYGISGRSEQFF
>NA|TRBJ1-2|TRBV6-1
CASIRQGTNYGYTF
>NA|TRBJ1-5|TRBV28
CASTQGVQPQHF
>NA|TRBJ2-1|TRBV9
CASTDGADEQFF
>TRBD2|TRBJ2-3|TRBV2
CASSGGTSGGTDTQYF
>NA|TRBJ1-1|TRBV29-1
CSVGLGSTEAFF
>NA|TRBJ1-4|TRBV21-1
CASSKGRWGTNRSEKLFF
>TRBD1|TRBJ1-1|TRBV10-3
CAITTGVQGEAFF
>NA|TRBJ2-7|TRBV28
CASSLGGFYEQYF
>NA|TRBJ1-2|TRBV29-1
CSVERLLTGHGYTF
>NA|TRBJ2-6|TRBV7-8
CASSLQREPSGANVLTF
>TRBD1|TRBJ1-1|TRBV5-8
CASSRGTVNTEAFF
>TRBD1|TRBJ2-1|TRBV23-1
CASSHPAGGDEQFF
>TRBD1|TRBJ1-1|TRBV5-1
CASSFTGGEYTEAFF
>NA|TRBJ1-5|TRBV28
CASGTGGTNQPQHF
>NA|TRBJ2-7|TRBV6-5
CASSYSSRAEQYF
>NA|TRBJ1-1|TRBV6-5
CASSYSPGGENTEAFF
>NA|TRBJ1-5|TRBV11-2
CASSLRGSDQPQHF
>TRBD1|TRBJ1-5|TRBV6-1
CASNGQGANQPQHF
>NA|TRBJ2-7|TRBV30
CAWSARLANEQYF
>NA|TRBJ2-7|TRBV10-3
CATSFYYEQYF
>NA|TRBJ2-1|TRBV2
CASSYSTNEQFF